The clone carrying this TCR beta chain was seen many times. The entry originates in a study of T-cell memory formation after mild COVID-19. One entry per CDR3 protein, called by TCRdb with MiXCR from the 5' RACE reads. The top ten clones hold more than 10% of a sample with more than 450,000 distinct CDR3 sequences, 15% to 20% of them seen once. The trim removed 6 bases at V and 6 bases at J, leaving 11 bases unmatched. The CDR3 length is 15 residues. The V gene's germline CDR1 is SGHKS and CDR2 YYEKEE (reference sequence). This receptor was obtained from an adult woman who had mild COVID-19 (a few samples of this study predate the infection). Cell type and time point are not known. What was sequenced was PBMCs or a T cell subset sorted from them (not recorded which). J is TRBJ2-3 and V is TRBV5-5; 9 positions match TRBD2. The CDR3 region has the DNA TGTGCCAGCACCCGGCGGCGGGAGGGCCGGGATACGCAGTATTTT. This translates into CASTRRREGRDTQYF.